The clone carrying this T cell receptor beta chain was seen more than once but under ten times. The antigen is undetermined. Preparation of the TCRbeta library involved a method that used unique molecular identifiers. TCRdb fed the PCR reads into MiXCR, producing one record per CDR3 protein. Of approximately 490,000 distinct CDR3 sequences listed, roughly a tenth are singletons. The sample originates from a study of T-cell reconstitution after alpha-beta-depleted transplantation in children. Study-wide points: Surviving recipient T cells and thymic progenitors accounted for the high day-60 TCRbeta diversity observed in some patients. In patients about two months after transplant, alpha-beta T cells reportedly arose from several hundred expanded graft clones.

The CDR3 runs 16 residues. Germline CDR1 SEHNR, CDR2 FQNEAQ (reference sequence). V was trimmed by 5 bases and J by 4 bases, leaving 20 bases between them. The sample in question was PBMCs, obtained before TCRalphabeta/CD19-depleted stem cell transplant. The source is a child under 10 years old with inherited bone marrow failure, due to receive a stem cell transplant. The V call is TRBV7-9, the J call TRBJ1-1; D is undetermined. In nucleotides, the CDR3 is TGTGCCAGCAGCCCCCCGAGGTCGGGGATGGGCACTGAAGCTTTCTTT. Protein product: CASSPPRSGMGTEAFF.